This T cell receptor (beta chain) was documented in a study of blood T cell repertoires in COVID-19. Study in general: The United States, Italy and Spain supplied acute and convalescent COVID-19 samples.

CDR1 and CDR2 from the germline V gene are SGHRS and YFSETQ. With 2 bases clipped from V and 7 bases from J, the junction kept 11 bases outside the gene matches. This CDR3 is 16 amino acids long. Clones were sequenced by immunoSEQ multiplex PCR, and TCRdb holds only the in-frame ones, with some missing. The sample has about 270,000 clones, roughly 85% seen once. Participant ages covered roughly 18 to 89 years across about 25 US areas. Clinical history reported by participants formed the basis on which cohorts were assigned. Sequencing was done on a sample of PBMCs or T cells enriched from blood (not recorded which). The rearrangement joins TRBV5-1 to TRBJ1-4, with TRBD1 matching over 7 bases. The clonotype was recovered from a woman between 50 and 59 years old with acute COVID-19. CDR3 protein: CASSLGQATTFEKLFF. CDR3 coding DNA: TGCGCCAGCAGCTTAGGACAGGCGACTACTTTTGAAAAACTGTTTTTT.